The 23 T cell receptor beta chains below come from one sample, sequenced in a study of radiotherapy plus CTLA-4 blockade in lung cancer. The protocol was immunoSEQ multiplex PCR, while the TCRdb copy is restricted to in-frame clones and leaves out a portion. The data contain roughly 97,000 clones, about four fifths of them seen just once; the ten biggest clones take up roughly 3.1%. The sequencing used peripheral blood, collected from a patient treated with radiotherapy plus ipilimumab. The source is a human donor with non-small cell lung cancer who had a partial response to radiotherapy plus ipilimumab. Some clones in this sample may be carry-over from other donors' samples.

The CDR3 sequence is CASSLRENYGYTF. In nucleotides, the CDR3 is TGTGCCAGCAGCTTACGGGAGAACTATGGCTACACCTTC. The chain recombines TRBV7-9 with TRBJ1-2; D is ambiguous. The CDR3 runs 13 residues. Germline V gene sequence: CDR1 SEHNR, CDR2 FQNEAQ (reference sequence). Trimming pared 2 bases from V and 2 bases from J, leaving 6 bases between.

Written as DNA, the CDR3 is TGTGCCAGCAGCTCGGGGACAGCGAACACTGAAGCTTTCTTT. Translated, it gives CASSSGTANTEAFF. The chain is built from TRBV7-4 and TRBJ1-1, with TRBD1 matching over 7 bases. The germline gives CDR1 SGHVT, CDR2 SQSDAQ. The CDR3 sequence is 14 residues long. J gave up 1 base and V 4 bases, and 3 bases lay outside the gene matches.

The chain employs TRBV29-1 and TRBJ2-1, with TRBD2 matching 10 bases. Germline V gene lookup returns CDR1 SQVTM and CDR2 ANQGSEA. Unmatched junction bases numbered 13, after V lost 4 bases and J lost 13 bases. CDR3 length equals 14 residues. For the CDR3, the DNA is TGCAGCGTTGTCGGATTAGACCTAGCGGGAGTTCAGTTCTTC. Amino acid sequence: CSVVGLDLAGVQFF.

The J gene is TRBJ2-7, the V gene TRBV7-2; the D gene is possibly TRBD2 (6 bases). Germline V gene data show CDR1 as SGHTA and CDR2 as FQGNSA. The CDR3 totals 13 residues. V lost 5 bases, J lost 8 bases, and 16 bases lay in between. The CDR3 DNA follows: TGTGCCAGCAGCCCTACGGTTCTAGCGAAGCAGTACTTC. This codes for CASSPTVLAKQYF.

This clone was found once. V gene TRBV6-1 combines with J gene TRBJ2-3; 9 bases are shared with TRBD2. The CDR3 has 15 residues. Per the germline V gene, CDR1 is MNHNS and CDR2 is SASEGT. Here the CDR3 reads CAAAVGLAHKDTQYF. In DNA form, the CDR3 reads TGTGCTGCAGCTGTCGGACTAGCGCATAAAGATACGCAGTATTTT.

CDR3 coding DNA: TGTGCCAGCAGCGCAGGCACAGGGGGCGCAAAAGGGACTGAAGCTTTCTTT. It codes for CASSAGTGGAKGTEAFF. V usage is TRBV21-1 and J usage is TRBJ1-1; the table's TRBD1 call for D was not verified on the DNA. TRBV21-1 is assigned pseudogene status. The CDR3 is made up of 17 amino acids.

The chain uses TRBV7-8 and TRBJ2-6; D is uncertain. The CDR3 runs to 15 residues. V lost 5 bases and J lost 0, with 8 bases in between. Germline V gene data show CDR1 as SGHVS and CDR2 as FQNEAQ. The CDR3 sequence: CASSGYSSGANVLTF. Written as DNA, the CDR3 is TGTGCCAGCAGCGGGTACAGCTCTGGGGCCAACGTCCTGACTTTC.

The chain recombines TRBV23-1 with TRBJ2-1; 9 nucleotides agree with TRBD2. TRBV23-1 qualifies as an ORF whose function is uncertain. V lost 3 bases and J lost 1; bases outside the gene matches: 10. The CDR3 is 18 residues long. The CDR3 is CASSQPPIAGGSYNEQFF. The DNA of the CDR3 is TGCGCCAGCAGTCAGCCCCCTATTGCGGGAGGGTCCTACAATGAGCAGTTCTTC.

The J gene is TRBJ2-3, the V gene TRBV15, with TRBD2 matching over 14 bases. Germline V gene data show CDR1 as LNHNV and CDR2 as YYDKDF (reference sequence). This CDR3 contains 19 residues. V lost 0 bases, J lost 3 bases, and 8 bases stayed unmatched. The CDR3 coding sequence is TGTGCCACCAGCAGAGATTTTCTGACTAGCGGGAGGGTTACAGATACGCAGTATTTT. This encodes CATSRDFLTSGRVTDTQYF.

For this clone: Other DNA variants within this sample encode the same CDR3. This chain joins TRBV28 and TRBJ1-2; 8 bases are shared with TRBD1. V trimming: 5 bases; J trimming: 7 bases; junction bases outside the gene matches: 3. Germline V gene lookup returns CDR1 MDHEN and CDR2 SYDVKM. The CDR3 has 12 residues. The CDR3 nucleotides read TGTGCCAGCAGTCTCGGACAGGGTGGCTACACCTTC. Translation gives CASSLGQGGYTF.

The rearrangement uses TRBV9 and TRBJ2-2, with D perhaps TRBD1 (7 bases). With 4 bases removed from V and 2 bases from J, the gap between germline ends came to 15 bases. The CDR3 covers 16 residues. The V gene's germline CDR1 is SGDLS and CDR2 YYNGEE. In nucleotides, the CDR3 is TGTGCCAGCAGCTCCCGGACAGGACTAAACACCGGGGAGCTGTTTTTT. This sequence encodes CASSSRTGLNTGELFF.

The chain employs TRBV5-6 and TRBJ2-5; TRBD1 matches at 12 bases. The J call is doubtful: the DNA matches TRBJ2-7 better. CDR1 is SGHDT and CDR2 is YYEEEE in the germline V gene. This CDR3 is 15 amino acids long. The CDR3 sequence: CASSLPGTGGHEQYF. The CDR3 DNA reads TGTGCCAGCAGCTTGCCCGGGACAGGGGGCCACGAGCAGTACTTC.

J is TRBJ1-2 and V is TRBV6-6; the match to TRBD1 covers 8 bases. This CDR3 contains 14 residues. Germline V gives CDR1 MNHNY, CDR2 SVGAGI (reference sequence). J gave up 7 bases and V 7 bases, and 11 bases lay outside the gene matches. The CDR3 sequence is CASTYRTGQGGYTF. CDR3 in DNA: TGTGCCAGCACTTATAGGACAGGGCAGGGTGGCTACACCTTC.

V is TRBV25-1 and J is TRBJ2-7; the match to TRBD2 covers 11 bases. The DNA end favors TRBJ2-1, so the J call may be wrong. This CDR3 region has 15 residues. Germline values: CDR1 MGHDK, CDR2 SYGVNS. CDR3 coding DNA: TGTGCCAGCAGGCAACATAGCGGGGGGGACAATGAGCAGTTCTTC. Protein sequence: CASRQHSGGDNEQFF.

The chain recombines TRBV19 with TRBJ2-4; D possibly corresponds to TRBD1 (6 bases). Trimming left V 4 bases short and J 7 bases short, with 8 bases between. CDR3 size: 12 residues. Germline V gene sequence: CDR1 LNHDA, CDR2 SQIVND (reference sequence). DNA for the CDR3: TGTGCCAGTAGTAACACAGGGAACATTCAGTACTTC. Translated, it gives CASSNTGNIQYF.

The chain is built from TRBV11-2 and TRBJ2-7; 9 bases align to TRBD2. This CDR3 is 17 amino acids long. V was clipped by 5 bases and J by 4 bases; unmatched bases: 15. Germline values: CDR1 SGHAT, CDR2 FQNNGV. CDR3 in amino acids: CASSTMVALAGTYEQYF. For the CDR3, the DNA is TGTGCCAGCAGCACAATGGTCGCTCTAGCGGGGACGTACGAGCAGTACTTC.

This rearrangement joins TRBV10-3 to TRBJ1-1, with TRBD1 identical over 8 bases. This CDR3 has 16 amino acids. With V trimmed by 6 bases and J by 2 bases, 11 bases remained unmatched. Germline V gives CDR1 ENHRY, CDR2 SYGVKD. The CDR3 DNA sequence: TGTGCCATCAGGACGGACAGGGCACGCGTTAACACTGAAGCTTTCTTT. Translation gives CAIRTDRARVNTEAFF.

The V gene is TRBV5-1, the J gene TRBJ2-1; 7 bases line up with TRBD2. The V and J ends lost 2 bases and 2 bases, in that order; junction bases with no gene match: 4. Germline V gene data show CDR1 as SGHRS and CDR2 as YFSETQ. This CDR3 comprises 15 residues. CDR3 coding DNA: TGCGCCAGCAGCTTAAGCGGGATTCCCTACAATGAGCAGTTCTTC. As protein: CASSLSGIPYNEQFF.

As to this clone: At one end, the junction sequence differs from germline, possibly due to a read error. The chain links TRBV11-2 to TRBJ2-7; TRBD1 might be the D (6 bases). CDR3 size: 13 residues. Looked up from germline, CDR1 is SGHAT and CDR2 is FQNNGV. The CDR3 bases are TGTGCCAGCAGCATAGACAGGAATAACGAGCAGTACTTC. The encoded protein is CASSIDRNNEQYF. Variable domain in full (rest from reference TRBV11-2 and TRBJ2-7): EAGVAQSPRYKIIEKRQSVAFWCNPISGHATLYWYQQILGQGPKLLIQFQNNGVVDDSQLPKDRFSAERLKGVDSTLKIQPAKLEDSAVYLCASSIDRNNEQYFGPGTRLTVT.

This clone was observed a handful of times. The rearrangement links TRBV18 to TRBJ2-7, with D maybe TRBD2 (5 bases). CDR1 is KGHSH and CDR2 is LQKENI in the germline V gene. The CDR3 totals 12 residues. Trimming took off 6 bases at V and 9 bases at J, with 15 bases between the two ends. Here the CDR3 DNA reads TGTGCCAGCTCTCCGGAGAGCGGAGGGCAGTACTTC. Encoded protein: CASSPESGGQYF.

This chain uses TRBV19 with TRBJ1-4; TRBD1 aligns across 9 bases. CDR1 is LNHDA and CDR2 is SQIVND in the germline V gene (reference sequence). J was trimmed by 5 bases and V by 6 bases; bases with no gene match: 25. The CDR3 spans 21 residues. CDR3 coding DNA: TGTGCCAGTAGCAGACCGGGACAGGGCCTAAAACAAGTTGACAAAAATGAAAAACTGTTTTTT. Its protein product is CASSRPGQGLKQVDKNEKLFF.

This clone was seen a few times. The chain uses TRBV7-2 and TRBJ2-7; 8 bases match TRBD1. The CDR3 extends over 14 amino acids. With V trimmed by 5 bases and J by 6 bases, 9 bases remained unmatched. From germline, CDR1 is SGHTA and CDR2 FQGNSA. CDR3 sequence reads: CASSADRGISEQYF. The CDR3 nucleotides read TGTGCCAGCAGCGCCGACAGGGGCATCTCCGAGCAGTACTTC.

V usage is TRBV19 and J usage is TRBJ2-1, with a weak D call TRBD2 (6 bases). V lost 6 bases and J 6 bases, leaving 18 bases between the germline ends. Germline V gives CDR1 LNHDA, CDR2 SQIVND (reference sequence). CDR3 size: 15 residues. Here the CDR3 DNA reads TGTGCCAGTAGGAACCTCGGCGGGAAGTCCAATGAGCAGTTCTTC. It encodes CASRNLGGKSNEQFF.